This T cell receptor beta chain is drawn from a study of T cell changes during pregnancy in multiple sclerosis. Only in-frame clones appear in the TCRdb table, and some are missing; sequencing was by immunoSEQ multiplex PCR. The sample holds roughly 72,000 clones, 89% seen once. The CDR3 runs 16 residues. CDR1 SEHNR and CDR2 FQNEAQ come from the germline V gene (reference sequence). V gave up 5 bases and J gave up 2 bases, with 16 bases separating them. This chain joins TRBV7-9 and TRBJ1-3; D is unresolved. The sequencing here drew on peripheral blood, taken in the first trimester of pregnancy. This TCR was recovered from a female donor in good health, enrolled as a control in a pregnancy study. Here the CDR3 DNA reads TGTGCCAGCAGCCTCCCCAACATTAGCCCTGGAAACACCATATATTTT. Protein sequence: CASSLPNISPGNTIYF.